This TCR beta chain is from a study of radiotherapy plus CTLA-4 blockade in lung cancer. The CDR3 is made up of 14 amino acids. Trimming removed 0 bases from V and 8 bases from J, with 12 bases in between. The germline V gene encodes CDR1 LGHNT and CDR2 FRNRAP. Only in-frame clones appear in the TCRdb table, and some are missing; sequencing was by immunoSEQ multiplex PCR. There are roughly 98,000 clones in the sample; over 75% occur only once, and 13% to 15% lies in the top ten. The sequence was obtained from a human donor with non-small cell lung cancer that progressed on radiotherapy plus ipilimumab. This chain uses TRBV12-5 with TRBJ2-3; TRBD2 might be the D (5 bases). The sample was peripheral blood, taken from a patient treated with radiotherapy plus ipilimumab. The CDR3: CASGLVLGGSTQYF. For the CDR3, the DNA is TGTGCTAGTGGTTTGGTATTAGGTGGGAGTACGCAGTATTTT. Supplemented by reference TRBV12-5 and TRBJ2-3, the full variable domain reads DARVTQTPRHKVTEMGQEVTMRCQPILGHNTVFWYRQTMMQGLELLAYFRNRAPLDDSGMPKDRFSAEMPDATLATLKIQPSEPRDSAVYFCASGLVLGGSTQYFGPGTRLTVL.